This TCR beta chain was identified during a study of T cell responses to AZD1222 COVID-19 vaccine. V lost 6 bases to trimming and J lost 4 bases, with 13 bases between them. The CDR3 is made up of 14 amino acids. CDR1 is MGHDK, CDR2 SYGVNS, per germline. Measured with immunoSEQ multiplex PCR; TCRdb has only the in-frame clones, and not every one. The sample shows about 150,000 clones, about 87% of them seen only once. This clonotype originated in an adult in good health. This specimen was peripheral blood, taken on day 0 of AZD1222 vaccination. The rearrangement links TRBV25-1 to TRBJ1-5, with a possible D match to TRBD1 (5 bases). The CDR3 sequence is CASREAGENQPQHF. DNA of the CDR3: TGTGCCAGCAGAGAGGCGGGGGAGAATCAGCCCCAGCATTTT.